This T cell receptor (beta chain) was sequenced during a study of T cells in Graves' hyperthyroidism and ophthalmopathy. The CDR3 runs 14 residues. V lost 3 bases to trimming and J lost 10 bases; unmatched junction nucleotides: 9. CDR1 is SGHVS and CDR2 is FQNEAQ in the germline V gene. This clonotype has at least ten counts. The TCR beta CDR3 regions underwent amplification using RNA transcripts as the source. The study used the HTBI primer set for a first-round RT-PCR of the TCR CDR3. TCRdb re-analysed the multiplex PCR reads in MiXCR, keeping a single row per CDR3 protein. The sample lists about 270,000 distinct CDR3 sequences, approximately 21% seen once, with roughly 60% in the top ten.

Sequencing input: blood. The chain joins TRBV7-8 to TRBJ2-1; 7 nucleotides agree with TRBD2. This clonotype was sampled from a man aged 25-45 years with Graves' ophthalmopathy. In DNA form, the CDR3 reads TGTGCCAGCAGCTTCGAACCGGCGGGAGCAGAGCAGTTCTTC. This encodes CASSFEPAGAEQFF.